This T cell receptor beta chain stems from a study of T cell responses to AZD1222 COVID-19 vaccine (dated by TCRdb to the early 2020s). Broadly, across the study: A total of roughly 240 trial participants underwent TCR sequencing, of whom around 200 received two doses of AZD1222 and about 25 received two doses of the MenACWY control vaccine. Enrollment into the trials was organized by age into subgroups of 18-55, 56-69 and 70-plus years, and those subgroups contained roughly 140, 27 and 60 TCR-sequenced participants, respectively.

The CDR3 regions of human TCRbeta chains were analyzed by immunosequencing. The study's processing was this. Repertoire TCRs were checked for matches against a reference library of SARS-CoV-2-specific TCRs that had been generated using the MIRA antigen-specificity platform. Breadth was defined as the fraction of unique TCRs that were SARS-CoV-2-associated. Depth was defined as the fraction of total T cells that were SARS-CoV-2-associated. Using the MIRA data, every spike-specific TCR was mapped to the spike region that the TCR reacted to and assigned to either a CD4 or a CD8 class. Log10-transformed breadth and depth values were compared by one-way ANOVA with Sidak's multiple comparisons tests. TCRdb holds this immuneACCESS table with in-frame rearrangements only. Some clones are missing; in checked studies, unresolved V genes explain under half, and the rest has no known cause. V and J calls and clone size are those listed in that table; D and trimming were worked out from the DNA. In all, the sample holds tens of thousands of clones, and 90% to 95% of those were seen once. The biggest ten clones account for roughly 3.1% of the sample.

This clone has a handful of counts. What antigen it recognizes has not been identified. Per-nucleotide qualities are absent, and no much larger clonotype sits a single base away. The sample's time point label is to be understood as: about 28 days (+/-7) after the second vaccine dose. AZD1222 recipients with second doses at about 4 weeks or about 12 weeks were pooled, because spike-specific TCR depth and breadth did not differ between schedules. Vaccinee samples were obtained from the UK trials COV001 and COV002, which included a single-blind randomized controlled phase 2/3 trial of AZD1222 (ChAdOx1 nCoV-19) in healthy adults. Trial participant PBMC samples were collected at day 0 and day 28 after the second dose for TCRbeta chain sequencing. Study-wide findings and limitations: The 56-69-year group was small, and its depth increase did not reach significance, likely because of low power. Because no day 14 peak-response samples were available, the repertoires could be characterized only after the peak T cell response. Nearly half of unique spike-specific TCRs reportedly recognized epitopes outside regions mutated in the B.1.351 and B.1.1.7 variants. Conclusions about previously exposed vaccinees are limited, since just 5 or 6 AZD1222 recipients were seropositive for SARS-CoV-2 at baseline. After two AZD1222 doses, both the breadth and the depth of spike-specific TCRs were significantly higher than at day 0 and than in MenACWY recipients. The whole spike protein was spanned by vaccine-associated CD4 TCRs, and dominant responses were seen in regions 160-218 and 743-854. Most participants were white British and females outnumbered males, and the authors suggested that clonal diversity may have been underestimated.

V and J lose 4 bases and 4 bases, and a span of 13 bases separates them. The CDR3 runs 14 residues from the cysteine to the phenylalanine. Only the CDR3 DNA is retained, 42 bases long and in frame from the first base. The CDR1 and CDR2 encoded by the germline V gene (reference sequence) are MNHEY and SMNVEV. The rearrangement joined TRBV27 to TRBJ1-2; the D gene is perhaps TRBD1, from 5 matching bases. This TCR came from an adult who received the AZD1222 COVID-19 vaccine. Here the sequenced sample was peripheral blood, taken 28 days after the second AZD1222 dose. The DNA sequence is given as TGTGCCAGCAGTTCGAGAAGACAGAGCTATGGCTACACCTTC. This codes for CASSSRRQSYGYTF.